Below, 15 T cell receptor beta chains from the same sample are listed, as sequenced in a study of shared clonotypes between healthy human individuals (dated by TCRdb to the early 2020s). Preparation of the library involved the immunoSEQ multiplex PCR assay. What TCRdb holds here is the immuneACCESS table cut down to in-frame rearrangements. Part of the clones is not present; checked against another copy, under half of the missing clones reflect an unresolved V gene, and the others are unexplained. Counted in this sample were 2 million to 2.5 million clones; around 93% of them appeared once. Roughly 0.34% of the sample belongs to the ten largest clones. Sequenced sample: naive CD4+ T cells from PBMCs. The sample's cell subset or site label, in plain terms: CD45RA+ positively selected. All receptors derive from a man aged 18 to 35 in good health. Some clones in this sample may be carry-over from other donors' samples.

This sequence joins TRBV5-1 and TRBJ2-7; 9 bases line up with TRBD1. Germline CDR1 is SGHRS and CDR2 is YFSETQ. V shed 1 base, J shed 5 bases, and the junction held 7 bases outside the gene matches. The CDR3 is made up of 15 amino acids. CDR3 nucleotides: TGCGCCAGCAGCTTGTTGACAGGGGGAAACCACGAGCAGTACTTC. It codes for CASSLLTGGNHEQYF.

The J gene is TRBJ2-7, the V gene TRBV6-1; 15 nucleotides align to TRBD2. Germline-derived CDR1 and CDR2 are MNHNS and SASEGT. The CDR3 runs to 17 residues. V lost 0 bases, J lost 4 bases, and 4 bases stayed unmatched. The CDR3 DNA reads TGTGCCAGCAGTGAAGCCCAAGGGACTAGCGGGAGGTACGAGCAGTACTTC. This sequence encodes CASSEAQGTSGRYEQYF.

The gene calls are TRBV6-5 and TRBJ2-1, with 7 bases aligning to TRBD1. The CDR3 contains 15 residues. V trimming: 4 bases; J trimming: 4 bases; junction bases outside the gene matches: 7. CDR1 and CDR2 from the germline V gene are MNHEY and SVGAGI. The CDR3: CASSSIRTGYNEQFF. In DNA, the CDR3 is TGTGCCAGCAGTTCAATAAGGACAGGTTACAATGAGCAGTTCTTC.

The chain couples TRBV28 to TRBJ1-2, with D perhaps TRBD1 (5 bases). Germline CDR1 and CDR2: MDHEN and SYDVKM. The CDR3 sequence is 13 residues long. V lost 8 bases and J lost 1, with 11 bases in between. CDR3 in amino acids: CASEPTDNYGYTF. Written as DNA, the CDR3 is TGTGCCAGCGAGCCGACAGATAACTATGGCTACACCTTC.

Remarks on this clone: This specimen includes other DNA sequences encoding the same CDR3. The rearrangement joins TRBV5-1 to TRBJ2-7; TRBD1 matches at 8 bases. The CDR3 totals 13 residues. CDR1 is SGHRS and CDR2 is YFSETQ in the germline V gene. J lost 7 bases, V lost 4 bases, and 7 bases had no gene match. The CDR3, as DNA: TGCGCCAGCAGCAAAGGACAGGGCTATGAGCAGTACTTC. Encoded protein: CASSKGQGYEQYF.

The rearrangement uses TRBV7-2 and TRBJ1-5, with D hard to call. This CDR3 is built from 13 residues. Germline lookup yields CDR1 SGHTA and CDR2 FQGNSA. V dropped 0 bases and J dropped 5 bases, with 5 bases sitting between them. In DNA, the CDR3 is TGTGCCAGCAGCTTAGCCCGCCATCAGCCCCAGCATTTT. Translating gives CASSLARHQPQHF.

CDR3 in amino acids: CASKREWTQYF. The CDR3 DNA reads TGTGCCAGCAAGCGGGAGTGGACCCAGTACTTC. The genes are TRBV6-5 and TRBJ2-5, with 8 positions matching TRBD2. V was pared by 7 bases and J by 7 bases, with 2 bases of the junction left unmatched. The CDR3 is 11 residues long. Germline lookup yields CDR1 MNHEY and CDR2 SVGAGI.

V usage is TRBV9 and J usage is TRBJ1-2; a weak D match, TRBD1 (6 bases). The germline V gene encodes CDR1 SGDLS and CDR2 YYNGEE. Trimming cost V 0 bases and J 4 bases, with 10 bases left between them. This CDR3 spans 14 amino acids. For the CDR3, the DNA is TGTGCCAGCAGCGTAGTCGGGGGGCTCTATGGCTACACCTTC. Protein sequence: CASSVVGGLYGYTF.

V and J are TRBV2 and TRBJ2-3; no firm D call. Germline V CDR1 and CDR2: SNHLY, FYNNEI. The CDR3 is 11 residues long. V dropped 5 bases and J dropped 5 bases, with 5 bases sitting between them. In DNA form, the CDR3 reads TGTGCCAGCAGTACCAAAGATACGCAGTATTTT. Protein: CASSTKDTQYF.

Written as DNA, the CDR3 is TGCGCCAGCAGCTTTATTCGGGGGGACTATGGCTACACCTTC. It is translated as CASSFIRGDYGYTF. This chain joins TRBV5-1 and TRBJ1-2; a weak D match, TRBD1 (5 bases). Germline V gene data show CDR1 as SGHRS and CDR2 as YFSETQ. Between the trimmed V and J ends, which lost 2 bases and 3 bases, there was a span of 11 bases. This CDR3 contains 14 residues. Looking up the rest from reference TRBV5-1 and TRBJ1-2 gives the full variable domain: KAGVTQTPRYLIKTRGQQVTLSCSPISGHRSVSWYQQTPGQGLQFLFEYFSETQRNKGNFPGRFSGRQFSNSRSEMNVSTLELGDSALYLCASSFIRGDYGYTFGSGTRLTVV.

The chain carries TRBV5-8 and TRBJ2-5, with D perhaps matching TRBD2 (5 bases). The V end was cut by 6 bases, the J end by 5 bases, with 14 bases between. The CDR3 consists of 13 residues. CDR1 and CDR2 (germline): SGHTS, YDEGEE. For the CDR3, the DNA is TGTGCCAGCAAGAGGGCCGGGTGGGAGACCCAGTACTTC. Translating it yields CASKRAGWETQYF.

The V and J genes are TRBV27 and TRBJ2-7, with D perhaps matching TRBD1 (6 bases). CDR3 size: 17 residues. Trimming stripped 0 bases from V and 3 bases from J, with 18 bases between. The germline V gene has CDR1 MNHEY and CDR2 SMNVEV (reference sequence). Written as DNA, the CDR3 is TGTGCCAGCAGTTTATCGCGTCGCCAGGGGAGAATCTACGAGCAGTACTTC. Its translation: CASSLSRRQGRIYEQYF.

V is TRBV6-1 and J is TRBJ2-1, with D possibly being TRBD1 (5 bases). The length of the CDR3 is 14 residues. V was shortened by 1 base and J by 7 bases, with 11 bases between the two germline ends. The germline CDR1 and CDR2 sequences are MNHNS and SASEGT. The CDR3 spells CASSEDPNRNEQFF. The CDR3 DNA is TGTGCCAGCAGTGAAGATCCGAACAGGAATGAGCAGTTCTTC.

V gene TRBV28 combines with J gene TRBJ2-5; weak D call: TRBD2 (6 bases). This CDR3 region has 14 residues. V was cut by 1 base and J by 2 bases, with 8 bases left in between. The germline V gene encodes CDR1 MDHEN and CDR2 SYDVKM. The CDR3: CASSLLAGQETQYF. The CDR3 DNA is TGTGCCAGCAGTTTATTGGCGGGACAAGAGACCCAGTACTTC. Complete variable domain (other parts from reference TRBV28 and TRBJ2-5): DVKVTQSSRYLVKRTGEKVFLECVQDMDHENMFWYRQDPGLGLRLIYFSYDVKMKEKGDIPEGYSVSREKKERFSLILESASTNQTSMYLCASSLLAGQETQYFGPGTRLLVL.

The chain has TRBV7-8 and TRBJ1-1; D uncertain. The V and J ends lost 0 bases and 0 bases respectively, with 8 bases between them. Germline CDR1 is SGHVS and CDR2 is FQNEAQ. This CDR3 region has 15 residues. In nucleotides, the CDR3 is TGTGCCAGCAGCTTAGCTCGGATATTGAACACTGAAGCTTTCTTT. Protein product: CASSLARILNTEAFF.